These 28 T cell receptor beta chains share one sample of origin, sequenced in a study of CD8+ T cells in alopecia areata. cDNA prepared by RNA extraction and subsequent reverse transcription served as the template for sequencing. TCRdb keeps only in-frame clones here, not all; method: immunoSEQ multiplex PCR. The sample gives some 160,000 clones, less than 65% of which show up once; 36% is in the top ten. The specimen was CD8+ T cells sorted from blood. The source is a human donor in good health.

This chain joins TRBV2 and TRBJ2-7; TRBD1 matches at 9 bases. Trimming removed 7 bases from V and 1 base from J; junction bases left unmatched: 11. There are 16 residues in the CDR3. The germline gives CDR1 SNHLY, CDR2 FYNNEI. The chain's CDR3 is CASNAFSDRGSYEQYF. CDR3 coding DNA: TGTGCCAGCAATGCTTTTTCGGACAGGGGATCCTACGAGCAGTACTTC. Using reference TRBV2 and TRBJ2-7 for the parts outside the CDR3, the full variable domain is EPEVTQTPSHQVTQMGQEVILRCVPISNHLYFYWYRQILGQKVEFLVSFYNNEISEKSEIFDDQFSVERPDGSNFTLKIRSTKLEDSAMYFCASNAFSDRGSYEQYFGPGTRLTVT.

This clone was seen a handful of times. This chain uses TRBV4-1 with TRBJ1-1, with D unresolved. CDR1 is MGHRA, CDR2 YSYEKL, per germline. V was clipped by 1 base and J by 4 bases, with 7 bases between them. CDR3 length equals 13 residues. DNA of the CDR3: TGCGCCAGCAGCCAAGGATCCTTCACTGAAGCTTTCTTT. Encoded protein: CASSQGSFTEAFF.

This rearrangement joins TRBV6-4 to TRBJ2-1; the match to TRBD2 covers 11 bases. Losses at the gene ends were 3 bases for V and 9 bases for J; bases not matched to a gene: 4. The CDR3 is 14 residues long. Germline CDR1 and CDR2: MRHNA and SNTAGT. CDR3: CASSELAGDSEQFF. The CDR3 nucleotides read TGTGCCAGCAGTGAACTAGCGGGAGATAGTGAGCAGTTCTTC.

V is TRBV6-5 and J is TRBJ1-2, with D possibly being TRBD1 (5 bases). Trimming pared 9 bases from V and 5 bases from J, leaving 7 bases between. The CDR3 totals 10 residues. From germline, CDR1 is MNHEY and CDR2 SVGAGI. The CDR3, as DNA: TGTGCCAGACAGGTTTATGGCTACACCTTC. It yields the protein CARQVYGYTF.

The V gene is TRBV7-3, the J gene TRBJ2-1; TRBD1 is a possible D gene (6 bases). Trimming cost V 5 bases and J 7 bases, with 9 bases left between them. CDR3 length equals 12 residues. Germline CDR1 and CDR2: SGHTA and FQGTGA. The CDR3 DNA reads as TGTGCCAGCAGCGTTGACAGGAATGAGCAGTTCTTC. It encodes CASSVDRNEQFF. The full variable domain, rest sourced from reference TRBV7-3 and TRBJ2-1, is GAGVSQTPSNKVTEKGKYVELRCDPISGHTALYWYRQSLGQGPEFLIYFQGTGAADDSGLPNDRFFAVRPEGSVSTLKIQRTERGDSAVYLCASSVDRNEQFFGPGTRLTVL.

Here the CDR3 reads CSASMDSDTEAFF. The CDR3 DNA is TGCAGCGCCTCAATGGACAGCGACACTGAAGCTTTCTTT. This chain links TRBV29-1 with TRBJ1-1; tentatively, D is TRBD1 (6 bases). The CDR3 is made up of 13 amino acids. The V and J ends lost 7 bases and 3 bases respectively, with 15 bases between them. CDR1 is SQVTM and CDR2 is ANQGSEA in the germline V gene.

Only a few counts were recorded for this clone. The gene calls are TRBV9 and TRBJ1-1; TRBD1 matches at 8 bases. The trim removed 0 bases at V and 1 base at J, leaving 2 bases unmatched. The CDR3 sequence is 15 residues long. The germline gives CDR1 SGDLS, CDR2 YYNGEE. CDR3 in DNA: TGTGCCAGCAGCGTAGGGGGACAGGCGAACACTGAAGCTTTCTTT. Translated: CASSVGGQANTEAFF.

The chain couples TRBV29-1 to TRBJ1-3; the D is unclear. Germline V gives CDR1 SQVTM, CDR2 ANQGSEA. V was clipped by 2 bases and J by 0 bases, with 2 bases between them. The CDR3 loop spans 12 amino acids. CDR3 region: CSVELSGNTIYF. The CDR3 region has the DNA TGCAGCGTTGAACTCTCTGGAAACACCATATATTTT.

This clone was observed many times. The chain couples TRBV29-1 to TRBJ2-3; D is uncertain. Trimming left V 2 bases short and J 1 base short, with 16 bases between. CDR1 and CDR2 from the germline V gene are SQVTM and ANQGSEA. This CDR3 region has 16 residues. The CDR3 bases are TGCAGCGTTGAAAGCCCGGACCTTTGGGGCACAGATACGCAGTATTTT. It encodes CSVESPDLWGTDTQYF.

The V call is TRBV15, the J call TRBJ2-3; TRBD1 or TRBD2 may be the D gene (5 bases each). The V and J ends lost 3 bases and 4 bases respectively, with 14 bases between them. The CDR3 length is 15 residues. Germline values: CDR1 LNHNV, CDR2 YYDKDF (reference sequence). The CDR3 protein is CATSRVPGPSDTQYF. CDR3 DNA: TGTGCCACCAGCAGGGTGCCGGGACCCTCAGATACGCAGTATTTT.

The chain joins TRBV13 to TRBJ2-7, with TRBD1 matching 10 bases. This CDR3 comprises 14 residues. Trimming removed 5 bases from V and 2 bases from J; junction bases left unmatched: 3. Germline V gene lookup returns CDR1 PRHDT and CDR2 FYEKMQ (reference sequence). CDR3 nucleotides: TGTGCCAGCAGCCCGGGGACAGGGGCCTACGAGCAGTACTTC. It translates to CASSPGTGAYEQYF.

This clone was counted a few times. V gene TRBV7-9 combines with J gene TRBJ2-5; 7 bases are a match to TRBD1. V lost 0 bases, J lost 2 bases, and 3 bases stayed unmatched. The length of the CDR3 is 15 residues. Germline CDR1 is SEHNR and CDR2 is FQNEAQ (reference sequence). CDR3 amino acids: CASSLAWTGQETQYF. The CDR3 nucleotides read TGTGCCAGCAGCTTAGCTTGGACAGGTCAAGAGACCCAGTACTTC.

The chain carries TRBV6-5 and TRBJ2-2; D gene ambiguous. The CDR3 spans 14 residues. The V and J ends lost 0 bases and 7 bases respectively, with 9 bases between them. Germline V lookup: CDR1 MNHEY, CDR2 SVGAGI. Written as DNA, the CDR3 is TGTGCCAGCAGTTACTCGTCGGGTCGCGGGGAGCTGTTTTTT. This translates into CASSYSSGRGELFF.

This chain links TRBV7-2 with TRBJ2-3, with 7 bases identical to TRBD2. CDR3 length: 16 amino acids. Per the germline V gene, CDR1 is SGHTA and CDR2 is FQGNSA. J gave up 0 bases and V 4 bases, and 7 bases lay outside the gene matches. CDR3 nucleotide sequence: TGTGCCAGCAGCTCCCCCCTAGCGGATAGCACAGATACGCAGTATTTT. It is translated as CASSSPLADSTDTQYF.

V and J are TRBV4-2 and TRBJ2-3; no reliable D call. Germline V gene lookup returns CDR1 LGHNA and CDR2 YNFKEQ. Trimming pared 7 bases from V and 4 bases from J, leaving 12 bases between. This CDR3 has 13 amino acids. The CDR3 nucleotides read TGTGCCAGCATAGGGCAGCTTTCAGATACGCAGTATTTT. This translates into CASIGQLSDTQYF.

The CDR3: CASSVGSRSYEQYF. The DNA for the CDR3 is TGTGCCAGCAGCGTAGGTAGCAGATCCTACGAGCAGTACTTC. The gene calls are TRBV9 and TRBJ2-7; D ambiguous. Germline V gene data show CDR1 as SGDLS and CDR2 as YYNGEE. V was pared by 0 bases and J by 1 base, with 8 bases between. This CDR3 has 14 amino acids.

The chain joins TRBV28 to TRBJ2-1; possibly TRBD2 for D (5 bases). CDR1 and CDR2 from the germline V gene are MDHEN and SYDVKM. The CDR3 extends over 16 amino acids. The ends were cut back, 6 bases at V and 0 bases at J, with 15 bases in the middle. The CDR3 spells CASSYSSSSSYNEQFF. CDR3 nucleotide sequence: TGTGCCAGCAGCTATTCTAGCTCAAGCTCCTACAATGAGCAGTTCTTC.

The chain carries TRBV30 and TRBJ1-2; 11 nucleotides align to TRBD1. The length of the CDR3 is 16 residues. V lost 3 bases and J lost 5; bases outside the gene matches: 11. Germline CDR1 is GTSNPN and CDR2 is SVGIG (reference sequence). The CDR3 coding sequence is TGTGCCTGGAGCTATTACCGGACAGGGGGCTGGTATGGCTACACCTTC. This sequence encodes CAWSYYRTGGWYGYTF.

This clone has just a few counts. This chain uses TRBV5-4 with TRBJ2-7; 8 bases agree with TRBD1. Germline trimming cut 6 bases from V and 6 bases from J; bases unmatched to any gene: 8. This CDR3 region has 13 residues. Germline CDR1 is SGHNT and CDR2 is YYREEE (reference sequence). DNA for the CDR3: TGTGCCAGCACCAGCCCAGGGGGCGGCGAGCAGTACTTC. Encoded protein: CASTSPGGGEQYF.

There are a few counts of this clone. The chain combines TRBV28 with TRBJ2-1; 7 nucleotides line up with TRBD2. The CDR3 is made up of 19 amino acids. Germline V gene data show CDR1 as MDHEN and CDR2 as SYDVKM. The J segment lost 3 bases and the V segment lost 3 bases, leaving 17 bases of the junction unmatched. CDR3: CASSLGTKEGWADYNEQFF. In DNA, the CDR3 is TGTGCCAGCAGTTTGGGGACTAAGGAGGGGTGGGCCGACTACAATGAGCAGTTCTTC.

Here the CDR3 reads CSVEEGALDGYTF. The CDR3 DNA sequence: TGCAGCGTTGAAGAGGGGGCACTGGATGGCTACACCTTC. The chain uses TRBV29-1 and TRBJ1-2; TRBD1 might be the D (6 bases). Germline V gene data show CDR1 as SQVTM and CDR2 as ANQGSEA. Trimming removed 0 bases from V and 6 bases from J, with 11 bases in between. The CDR3 runs to 13 residues.

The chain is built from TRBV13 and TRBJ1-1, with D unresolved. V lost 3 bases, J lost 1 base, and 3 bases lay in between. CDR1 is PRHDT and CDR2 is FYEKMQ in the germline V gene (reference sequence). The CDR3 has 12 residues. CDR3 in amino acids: CASSFGNTEAFF. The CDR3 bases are TGTGCCAGCAGCTTCGGGAACACTGAAGCTTTCTTT.

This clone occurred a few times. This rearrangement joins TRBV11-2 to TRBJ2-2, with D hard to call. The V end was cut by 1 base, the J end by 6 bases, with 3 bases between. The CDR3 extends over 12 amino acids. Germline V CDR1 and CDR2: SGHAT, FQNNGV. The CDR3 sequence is CASSLAAGELFF. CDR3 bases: TGTGCCAGCAGCTTAGCTGCCGGGGAGCTGTTTTTT.

The CDR3 DNA sequence: TGCGCCAGCAGCCAAGAACAAAGTCGCACAGATACGCAGTATTTT. Encoded protein: CASSQEQSRTDTQYF. The chain employs TRBV4-1 and TRBJ2-3, with D unresolved. This CDR3 is built from 15 residues. Per the germline V gene, CDR1 is MGHRA and CDR2 is YSYEKL. V was shortened by 0 bases and J by 1 base, with 8 bases between the two germline ends.

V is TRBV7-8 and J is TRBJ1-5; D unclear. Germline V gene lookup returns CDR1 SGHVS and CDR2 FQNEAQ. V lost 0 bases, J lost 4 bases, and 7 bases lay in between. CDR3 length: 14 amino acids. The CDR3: CASSLAGGNQPQHF. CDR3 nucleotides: TGTGCCAGCAGCTTAGCAGGAGGGAATCAGCCCCAGCATTTT.

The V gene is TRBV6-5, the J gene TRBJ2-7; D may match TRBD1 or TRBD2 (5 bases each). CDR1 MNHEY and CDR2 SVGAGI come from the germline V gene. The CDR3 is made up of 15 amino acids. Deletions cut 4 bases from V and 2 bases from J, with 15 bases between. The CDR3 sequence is CASSLQFPGPYEQYF. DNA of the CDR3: TGTGCCAGCAGTTTACAGTTCCCGGGACCCTACGAGCAGTACTTC.

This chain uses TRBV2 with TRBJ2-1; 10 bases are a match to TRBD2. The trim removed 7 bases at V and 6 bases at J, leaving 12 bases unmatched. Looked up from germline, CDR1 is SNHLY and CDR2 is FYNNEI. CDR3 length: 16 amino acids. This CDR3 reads CASIRPSGRYFNEQFF. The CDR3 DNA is TGTGCCAGCATAAGACCTAGCGGGAGATATTTCAATGAGCAGTTCTTC.

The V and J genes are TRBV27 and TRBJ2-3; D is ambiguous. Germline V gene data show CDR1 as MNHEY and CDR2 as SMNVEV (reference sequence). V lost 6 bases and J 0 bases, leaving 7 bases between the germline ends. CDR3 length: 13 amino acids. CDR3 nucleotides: TGTGCCAGCAGCGTATCTAGCACAGATACGCAGTATTTT. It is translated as CASSVSSTDTQYF.